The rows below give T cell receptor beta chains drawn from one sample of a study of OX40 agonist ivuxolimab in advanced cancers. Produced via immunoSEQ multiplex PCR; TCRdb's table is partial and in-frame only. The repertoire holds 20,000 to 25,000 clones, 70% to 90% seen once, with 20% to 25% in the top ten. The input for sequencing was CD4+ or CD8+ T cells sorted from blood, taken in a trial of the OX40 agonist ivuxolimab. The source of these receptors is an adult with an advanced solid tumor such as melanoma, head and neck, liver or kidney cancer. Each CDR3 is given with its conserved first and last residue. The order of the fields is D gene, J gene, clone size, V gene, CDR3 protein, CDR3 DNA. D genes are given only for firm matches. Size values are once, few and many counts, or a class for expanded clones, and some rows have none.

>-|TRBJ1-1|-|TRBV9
CASSYSGVNTEAFF
TGTGCCAGCAGCTACTCAGGGGTGAACACTGAAGCTTTCTTT
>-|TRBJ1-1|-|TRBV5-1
CASSLGGAGDIF
TGCGCCAGCAGCTTGGGGGGCGCGGGTGATATCTTT
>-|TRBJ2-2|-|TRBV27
CASSSMGQTGELFF
TGTGCCAGCAGTTCAATGGGACAAACCGGGGAGCTGTTTTTT
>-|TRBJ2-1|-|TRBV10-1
CASSERGLSSYNEQFF
TGCGCCAGCAGTGAGAGGGGACTCAGCTCCTACAATGAGCAGTTCTTC
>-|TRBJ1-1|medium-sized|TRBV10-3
CAISDRGTNTEAFF
TGTGCCATCAGTGATAGGGGCACGAACACTGAAGCTTTCTTT
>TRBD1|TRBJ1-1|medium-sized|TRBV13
CASSYTLQGAKNEAFF
TGTGCCAGCAGCTATACATTACAGGGGGCGAAAAATGAAGCTTTCTTT
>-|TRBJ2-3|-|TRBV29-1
CSVISQSSTDTQYF
TGCAGCGTTATTTCCCAATCTAGCACAGATACGCAGTATTTT
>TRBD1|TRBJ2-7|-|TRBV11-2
CATKGQSVEQYF
TGTGCCACCAAGGGACAGTCAGTCGAGCAGTACTTC
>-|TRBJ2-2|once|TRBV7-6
CASSPGIGELFF
TGTGCCAGCAGCCCCGGTATCGGGGAGCTGTTTTTT
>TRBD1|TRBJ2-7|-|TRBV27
CASGYRDRAYEQYF
TGTGCCAGCGGCTACCGGGACAGAGCCTACGAGCAGTACTTC
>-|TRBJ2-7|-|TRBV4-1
CASSQMGTPRPASPYEQYF
TGCGCCAGCAGCCAAATGGGGACGCCCCGCCCTGCTTCGCCCTACGAGCAGTACTTC
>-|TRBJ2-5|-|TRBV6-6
CASSFNRVEETQYF
TGTGCCAGCAGTTTCAACAGGGTCGAAGAGACCCAGTACTTC
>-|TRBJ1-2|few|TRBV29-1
CSAETGRSYGYTF
TGCAGCGCAGAGACAGGCCGCTCCTATGGCTACACCTTC
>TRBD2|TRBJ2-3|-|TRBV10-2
CASSGTSVTDTQYF
TGCGCCAGCTCCGGGACTAGCGTCACAGATACGCAGTATTTT
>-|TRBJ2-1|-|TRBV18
CASLYRVGEQFF
TGTGCCAGCTTATACAGGGTCGGTGAGCAGTTCTTC
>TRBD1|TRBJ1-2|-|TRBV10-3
CAISEPDRGVNYGYTF
TGTGCCATCAGTGAACCGGACAGGGGTGTTAACTATGGCTACACCTTC
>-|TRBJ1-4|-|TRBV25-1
CASSEYGAPNEKLFF
TGTGCCAGCAGTGAATATGGGGCCCCTAATGAAAAACTGTTTTTT
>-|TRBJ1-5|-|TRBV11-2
CASSLSGAINQPQHF
TGTGCCAGCAGCTTATCGGGCGCCATTAATCAGCCCCAGCATTTT
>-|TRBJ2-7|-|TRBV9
CASSVRGHEQYF
TGTGCCAGCAGCGTCCGGGGCCACGAGCAGTACTTC
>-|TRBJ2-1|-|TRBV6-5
CASSYGGGLEQFF
TGTGCCAGCAGTTACGGCGGTGGGCTTGAGCAGTTCTTC
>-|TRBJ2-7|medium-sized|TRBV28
CASSPRAYEQYF
TGTGCCAGCAGTCCGCGCGCCTACGAGCAGTACTTC
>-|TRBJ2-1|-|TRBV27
CASSSGSAYNEQFF
TGTGCCAGCAGTTCAGGGTCGGCCTACAATGAGCAGTTCTTC